This T cell receptor (beta chain) is drawn from a study of shared clonotypes between healthy human individuals. Study-level results: What naive subsets generally showed was a larger estimated richness than memory subsets showed.

Worth noting for this clone: Its antigen is currently unknown. Other nucleotide sequences in the sample specify the same CDR3.

Sorted-subset replicate PCRs used 200 ng of genomic DNA. This amount corresponded to approximately 30,000 T cell genomes. Original processing notes: Junction-only sequences without quality scores came from ImmunoSEQ, so filtering differed. The assay was immunoSEQ multiplex PCR, and TCRdb's table has in-frame clones only and misses some. For V, J and clone size, that table is used; D and trimming come from the DNA. The sample comprises about 2.3 million clones, 85% to 95% of which are singletons, and 0.3% to 0.45% rests with the top ten. Trimming left V 6 bases short and J 4 bases short, with 9 bases between. The germline V gene has CDR1 MDHEN and CDR2 SYDVKM. The CDR3 is 12 residues long.

The sequenced material came from naive CD4+ T cells from PBMCs. Subset reported: CD45RA+ positively selected. The TCR was taken from a young man in good health. Some clones in this sample may be carry-over from other donors' samples. The rearrangement uses TRBV28 and TRBJ1-2; unclear D gene. The DNA of the CDR3 is TGTGCCAGCAGCCCCGGACCCTATGGCTACACCTTC. Protein: CASSPGPYGYTF.